This is a list of T cell receptor beta chains from one sample in a study of T cell responses to AZD1222 COVID-19 vaccine. Repertoires were generated with immunoSEQ multiplex PCR, while TCRdb's copy carries only in-frame clones and drops some. Of about 140,000 clones listed, over 85% are singletons. Specimen: peripheral blood, collected 28 days after the second AZD1222 dose. Every receptor here comes from an adult who received the AZD1222 COVID-19 vaccine. Each CDR3 is given with its conserved first and last residue. The D gene is left open where the match is weak. Expanded clones are given a class, and other clones once, few, many or no size at all.

d_call,j_call,v_call,clone_size,cdr3_nt,cdr3_aa
.,TRBJ1-6,TRBV11-3,.,TGTGCCAGCAGCTTAGCGCAGGGCCCCCTCCACTTT,CASSLAQGPLHF
TRBD1,TRBJ1-2,TRBV15,once,TGTGCCACCAGCGGACAGGGGGCGTTTGGCTACACCTTC,CATSGQGAFGYTF
.,TRBJ2-5,TRBV5-5,.,TGTGCCAGCAGCTTGGGAGGGGGGCTGTGGGAGACCCAGTACTTC,CASSLGGGLWETQYF
.,TRBJ1-1,TRBV30,.,TGTGCCTGGATCGCCGTGGGCGGTGAAGCTTTCTTT,CAWIAVGGEAFF
TRBD2,TRBJ2-1,TRBV7-2,once,TGTGCCAGCAGCCTCCTTAGCGGGAGGGTCTACAATGAGCAGTTCTTC,CASSLLSGRVYNEQFF
.,TRBJ2-5,TRBV2,.,TGTGCCAGCAGTGAGAGAAGCGGCCAAGAGACCCAGTACTTC,CASSERSGQETQYF
.,TRBJ2-1,TRBV12-3/TRBV12-4,.,TGTGCCAGCAGATACGACAGGAGTGAGCAGTTCTTC,CASRYDRSEQFF
TRBD1,TRBJ2-7,TRBV12-3/TRBV12-4,once,TGTGCCAGCAGACCACAGGGGGCTCATGAGCAGTACTTC,CASRPQGAHEQYF
.,TRBJ1-3,TRBV30,.,TGTGCCTGGAGGGTAGGCTCTGGAAACACCATATATTTT,CAWRVGSGNTIYF
.,TRBJ1-2,TRBV18,.,TGTGCCAGCTCACCCCAAGAGGGGAGGTATGGCTACACCTTC,CASSPQEGRYGYTF
.,TRBJ2-6,TRBV29-1,once,TGCAGCGTTGAATCCTCTGGGGCCAACGTCCTGACTTTC,CSVESSGANVLTF
.,TRBJ1-1,TRBV11-2,.,TGTGCCAGCAGCTCCCTTTCCAAGCCTAATGAAGCTTTCTTT,CASSSLSKPNEAFF
TRBD2,TRBJ2-2,TRBV7-2,.,TGTGCCAGCAGAGGCGGCGGGAGGGCCGGAACCGGGGAGCTGTTTTTT,CASRGGGRAGTGELFF
TRBD2,TRBJ2-2,TRBV5-1,.,TGCGCCAGCAGCCCGGGACTAGAATCCGGGGAGCTGTTTTTT,CASSPGLESGELFF
.,TRBJ1-2,TRBV29-1,.,TGCAGCGTTTTGTTAGGGGACTATGGCTACACCTTC,CSVLLGDYGYTF
.,TRBJ2-5,TRBV18,.,TGTGCCAGCTCACGAAGAGGGGGGGAGACCCAGTACTTC,CASSRRGGETQYF
.,TRBJ2-1,TRBV7-9,.,TGTGCCAGCAGCTTCCTGCCCGACAGGTCCGACAATGAGCAGTTCTTC,CASSFLPDRSDNEQFF
.,TRBJ2-7,TRBV19,.,TGTGCCAGTAGTATAAAGGGTTACGAGCAGTACTTC,CASSIKGYEQYF
.,TRBJ1-5,TRBV2,.,TGTGCCAGCAGTGGGACAATGAGGCCGGATCAGCCCCAGCATTTT,CASSGTMRPDQPQHF
.,TRBJ2-1,TRBV5-4,.,TGTGCCAGCAGCTCCCGGGGGCAGGGCTACAATGAGCAGTTCTTC,CASSSRGQGYNEQFF
.,TRBJ1-2,TRBV4-1,.,TGCGCCAGCAGCCATATTGTAGGGAATAACTATGGCTACACCTTC,CASSHIVGNNYGYTF
TRBD1,TRBJ2-7,TRBV5-8,.,TGTGCCAGCAGGGACAGGGTGATGAACGAGCAGTACTTC,CASRDRVMNEQYF
.,TRBJ1-2,TRBV5-4,.,TGTGCCAGCAGCTTGGACGGTAACTATGGCTACACCTTC,CASSLDGNYGYTF
.,TRBJ2-5,TRBV6-5,.,TGTGCCAGCAGTTACTCGGCAGGGCCCTCTCAAGAGACCCAGTACTTC,CASSYSAGPSQETQYF
.,TRBJ2-7,TRBV4-1,.,TGCGCCAGCAGCCAAGTGGCAGGTCAGTTGAGACCTTACGAGCAGTACTTC,CASSQVAGQLRPYEQYF
TRBD1,TRBJ1-4,TRBV3-1/TRBV3-2,.,TGTGCCAGCAGCCAAGAAGTGGCTTACAGGGGGGCTAATGAAAAACTGTTTTTT,CASSQEVAYRGANEKLFF
.,TRBJ2-1,TRBV19,.,TGTGCCAGTAGTATTTCGGCCGACGGGGCGAATGAGCAGTTCTTC,CASSISADGANEQFF
.,TRBJ1-4,TRBV28,.,TGTGCCAGCACCGCCAGTCCCGGGGACCGGTGGCTGTTTTTT,CASTASPGDRWLFF
.,TRBJ2-3,TRBV5-1,.,TGCGCCAGCAGCTTCAACCAGGGGGGCGGAGATACGCAGTATTTT,CASSFNQGGGDTQYF
TRBD1,TRBJ1-5,TRBV24-1,once,TGTGCCACCAGTGGACAGGGGGAAAGTCAGCCCCAGCATTTT,CATSGQGESQPQHF
TRBD2,TRBJ2-1,TRBV28,.,TGTGCCAGCAGTTTTATAGCGGGAGCGAGGAATGAGCAGTTCTTC,CASSFIAGARNEQFF
.,TRBJ1-1,TRBV5-4,.,TGTGCCAGCAGCTCCGGACAGACGAACACTGAAGCTTTCTTT,CASSSGQTNTEAFF
.,TRBJ2-2,TRBV4-1,once,TGCGCCAGCAGCCCCCGGGACACCTATGCCGGGGAGCTGTTTTTT,CASSPRDTYAGELFF